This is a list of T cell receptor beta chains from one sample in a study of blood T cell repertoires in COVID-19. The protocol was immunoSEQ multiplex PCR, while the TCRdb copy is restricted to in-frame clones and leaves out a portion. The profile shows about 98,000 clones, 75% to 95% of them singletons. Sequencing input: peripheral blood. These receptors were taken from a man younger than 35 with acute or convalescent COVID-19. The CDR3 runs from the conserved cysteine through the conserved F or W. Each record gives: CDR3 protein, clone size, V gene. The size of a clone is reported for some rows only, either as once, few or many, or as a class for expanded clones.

CDR3: CASSALQGTGANVLTF
size: -
V: TRBV19

CDR3: CASSRQGDTEAFF
size: once
V: TRBV4-1

CDR3: CASSEIGAAPGQGHF
size: once
V: TRBV6-1

CDR3: CASSLSPPGNIQYF
size: -
V: TRBV27

CDR3: CASSDRGRAGELFF
size: once
V: TRBV25-1

CDR3: CASSPERSSYNSPLHF
size: -
V: TRBV7-2

CDR3: CASRHRSSYEQYF
size: once
V: TRBV2

CDR3: CAVTGGRDTEAFF
size: -
V: TRBV10-3

CDR3: CASSEVKGQWGAGAFF
size: once
V: TRBV25-1

CDR3: CASSQKPGQGVSEQYF
size: -
V: TRBV4-1

CDR3: CASSPSRGNTEAFF
size: once
V: TRBV18

CDR3: CATSDRDMRNTGELFF
size: -
V: TRBV24-1

CDR3: CASRGQGGLAKNIQYF
size: -
V: TRBV5-6

CDR3: CASSPAKGGNQPQHF
size: -
V: TRBV18

CDR3: CASSPQGNSPLHF
size: -
V: TRBV7-6

CDR3: CASIAGAQETQYF
size: -
V: TRBV6-5

CDR3: CASSRGGNTEAFF
size: -
V: TRBV4-1

CDR3: CASSLWRAGSSYNEQFF
size: -
V: TRBV5-1

CDR3: CASSHSTSGSFYEQYF
size: once
V: TRBV11-2

CDR3: CASSLAGGGGGYTF
size: -
V: TRBV7-2

CDR3: CSVASTGNNYGYTF
size: -
V: TRBV29-1

CDR3: CASSYRDSSNEQYF
size: once
V: TRBV7-2

CDR3: CASSSVGNEQYF
size: -
V: TRBV11-3

CDR3: CASSSFRDRGPLSHTGELFF
size: -
V: TRBV27

CDR3: CASLPGTGLYGYTF
size: -
V: TRBV2

CDR3: CASSFSGTGGYEQYF
size: -
V: TRBV7-2

CDR3: CASSRYSDYGYTF
size: -
V: TRBV3-1/TRBV3-2

CDR3: CAISENGGENEKLFF
size: -
V: TRBV10-3

CDR3: CASSFLGRGDTQYF
size: -
V: TRBV11-2

CDR3: CASRPQGANYGYTF
size: -
V: TRBV9

CDR3: CASSLAFKDRKNTEAFF
size: -
V: TRBV7-9

CDR3: CASSIPARGTDTQYF
size: -
V: TRBV19

CDR3: CASSRQASGRLNEQFF
size: -
V: TRBV5-1

CDR3: CATSDLNRMGNPPTNEKLFF
size: -
V: TRBV24-1

CDR3: CATRSTGTEAFF
size: -
V: TRBV27

CDR3: CASSPAGRNTEAFF
size: -
V: TRBV7-2

CDR3: CAISEGATNTEAFF
size: -
V: TRBV10-3

CDR3: CSASTGGDYGYTF
size: -
V: TRBV20-1

CDR3: CASSVGEYPNSPLHF
size: -
V: TRBV5-1

CDR3: CASSLRTSVEGGTQYF
size: -
V: TRBV7-9

CDR3: CATSDPTGEVGANVLTF
size: -
V: TRBV24-1

CDR3: CASSQALAGGYEQYF
size: -
V: TRBV3-1/TRBV3-2

CDR3: CASSQDRTADLETQYF
size: -
V: TRBV4-1

CDR3: CASSFKFTGSNQPQHF
size: -
V: TRBV12-1

CDR3: CASSGIGDRSSFSNQPQHF
size: once
V: TRBV19

CDR3: CASSYRGGLNNEQFF
size: -
V: TRBV6-5